This record looks at one T cell receptor (beta chain) sequence and its context. What it binds is not known. The sample belongs to a study of shared clonotypes between healthy human individuals. CDR1 MGHRA and CDR2 YSYEKL come from the germline V gene. J gave up 4 bases and V 0 bases, and 5 bases lay outside the gene matches. The CDR3 contains 15 residues. The data were produced by immunoSEQ multiplex PCR, yet TCRdb's version contains in-frame clones alone and is incomplete. The sample includes millions of clones, roughly 94% of them seen just once. CD45RO-negative, CCR7-selected cells formed the naive CD8 fraction, which excluded terminally differentiated effector memory CD45RA+ cells. Study results and caveats: Rarefaction analysis demonstrated incomplete sorted-subset sequencing notwithstanding large depth. Unshared clonotypes carried lower generation probabilities than those common to all four donors. With a handful of donors compared, 4% to 5% of naive CD4 clonotypes were shared.

The clonotype originates from a man aged 18 to 35 in good health. The chain uses TRBV4-1 and TRBJ2-5, with 7 bases identical to TRBD2. Sequencing used naive CD8+ T cells sorted from blood. The chain's CDR3 is CASSQDQREAETQYF. CDR3 DNA: TGCGCCAGCAGCCAAGATCAACGGGAGGCAGAGACCCAGTACTTC.